Sequencing of this T cell receptor beta chain was carried out in a study of type 1 and type 2 diabetes patients. Study-level information: Donors were type 1 diabetes, type 2 diabetes, or nondiabetic controls.

PCR was run on genomic DNA. Amplification of the beta chain CDR3 used 30 forward and 13 reverse multiplex primers. Each CDR3 protein gets one entry after TCRdb re-called the multiplex PCR reads with MiXCR. The sample includes about 250,000 distinct CDR3 sequences, around 47% of them seen just once. Trimming cost V 5 bases and J 3 bases, with 10 bases left between them. CDR3 length: 13 amino acids. CDR1 and CDR2 from the germline V gene are SGHVS and FQNEAQ. This clonotype was detected a few times. The specimen sequenced was peripheral blood mononuclear cells (PBMCs). The TCR originated in a man aged 18 to 29 with type 2 diabetes. V and J are TRBV7-8 and TRBJ1-2; possibly TRBD1 for D (5 bases). CDR3 sequence: CASSHPRDYGYTF. As DNA, the CDR3 is TGTGCCAGCAGCCACCCCAGGGACTATGGCTACACCTTC.